This TCR beta chain was found in a study of chemoradiotherapy in HPV16-positive cancers. Whole-study context: Candidate HPV-specific clones and shared TCR motifs came from a couple of HPV16-positive patients. Overall study findings and caveats: Candidate HPV-specific clones and E7-related TCR motifs grew in tumor during treatment. For HPV16-positive patients, expanding HPV-responsive T cells associated with longer recurrence-free survival.

Points on this clone: The antigen is not known.

Samples were taken several times over chemoradiotherapy. CDR3 length equals 12 residues. The V end was cut by 7 bases, the J end by 4 bases, with 7 bases between. Germline lookup yields CDR1 SNHLY and CDR2 FYNNEI. The protocol was immunoSEQ multiplex PCR, while the TCRdb copy is restricted to in-frame clones and leaves out a portion. The profile shows about 5,200 clones, 85% of them singletons. The input for sequencing was tumor tissue, taken from a patient who underwent chemoradiotherapy. V and J are TRBV2 and TRBJ1-4; perhaps TRBD1 as D (6 bases). This sequence originates from a human donor with HPV-associated anogenital cancer. As DNA, the CDR3 is TGTGCCAGCAAGGGGGATAATGAAAAACTGTTTTTT. The encoded protein is CASKGDNEKLFF.